This T cell receptor (beta chain) comes out of a study of cytomegalovirus exposure and HLA in healthy donors. Broader study findings: Through in vitro validation, three CMV-associated chains were shown to be specific for CMV antigens. The study put under 200 TCR beta chains on its list as cytomegalovirus-associated. Diagnosis of cytomegalovirus status made by the classifier reportedly showed high specificity and sensitivity.

Turning to this clone: The antigen is undetermined.

The donors were part of the validation cohort of 100 to 150 subjects. That cohort was separate from the first cohort, which comprised about 730 subjects. Method: immunoSEQ multiplex PCR; TCRdb's copy keeps in-frame clones and lacks some. Found here are 130,000 or so clones, about 91% of them singletons; the top ten hold roughly 1.2%. This clonotype was obtained from a woman aged 18-29 years in good health and CMV-seronegative. What was sequenced was PBMCs.

DNA for the CDR3: TGTGCCAGCAGGACAGCGGGAAGCTCCTACGAGCAGTACTTC. It is translated as CASRTAGSSYEQYF. The chain has TRBV27 and TRBJ2-7; 7 bases map to TRBD2. The length of the CDR3 is 14 residues. The ends lost 6 bases at V and 0 bases at J; junction bases unmatched: 5. CDR1 and CDR2 from the germline V gene are MNHEY and SMNVEV (reference sequence).